The rows below give T cell receptor beta chains drawn from one sample of a study of cytomegalovirus exposure and HLA in healthy donors. Method: immunoSEQ multiplex PCR; TCRdb's copy keeps in-frame clones and lacks some. The sample consists of more than 90,000 clones, around 80% of them appearing once. Material: PBMCs. Every receptor here comes from a woman between 18 and 29 years old in good health and CMV-seropositive. The conserved cysteine and the conserved F or W are not part of the CDR3 here. Fields, in order: CDR3 protein, J gene, V gene.

CDR3 protein: ASNLPGTGEEKLF
J gene: TRBJ1-4
V gene: TRBV2

CDR3 protein: ASRGGYTYEQY
J gene: TRBJ2-7
V gene: TRBV6-1

CDR3 protein: ASSLGSRGDEQF
J gene: TRBJ2-1
V gene: TRBV5-1

CDR3 protein: ASSIYMLAGTEAF
J gene: TRBJ1-1
V gene: TRBV19

CDR3 protein: ASSRRLAGGGTDTQY
J gene: TRBJ2-3
V gene: TRBV4-2

CDR3 protein: ASSWDKGRGRDEQY
J gene: TRBJ2-7
V gene: TRBV6-5

CDR3 protein: ASGLPTGHTIY
J gene: TRBJ1-3
V gene: TRBV12-5

CDR3 protein: ASSLALPKETQY
J gene: TRBJ2-5
V gene: TRBV5-1

CDR3 protein: ASTIDRAQETQY
J gene: TRBJ2-5
V gene: TRBV6-6

CDR3 protein: ASSQGAGQGPYEQY
J gene: TRBJ2-7
V gene: TRBV28

CDR3 protein: ASSPGAGAGEQY
J gene: TRBJ2-7
V gene: TRBV4-1

CDR3 protein: ASSPRQQNMNTEAF
J gene: TRBJ1-1
V gene: TRBV18

CDR3 protein: SARRGYEQY
J gene: TRBJ2-7
V gene: TRBV20-1

CDR3 protein: ASNSGRPSYNEQF
J gene: TRBJ2-1
V gene: TRBV6-1

CDR3 protein: ASFDTGDRDEQY
J gene: TRBJ2-7
V gene: TRBV6-6

CDR3 protein: ASSFRTSGRIVIGELF
J gene: TRBJ2-2
V gene: TRBV5-1

CDR3 protein: ASSMGTAGANVLT
J gene: TRBJ2-6
V gene: TRBV19

CDR3 protein: ASSLGTRPGPQH
J gene: TRBJ1-5
V gene: TRBV28

CDR3 protein: ASSLDSHTEAF
J gene: TRBJ1-1
V gene: TRBV5-1

CDR3 protein: ASSLDRLGTEAF
J gene: TRBJ1-1
V gene: TRBV5-4

CDR3 protein: ALKPISYDYGYT
J gene: TRBJ1-2
V gene: TRBV30

CDR3 protein: ASSSDREETQY
J gene: TRBJ2-5
V gene: TRBV7-2

CDR3 protein: ATSRAGQGRDEQY
J gene: TRBJ2-7
V gene: TRBV15

CDR3 protein: ASSFGTGWNTEAF
J gene: TRBJ1-1
V gene: TRBV5-6

CDR3 protein: ASSGSGRAIVETQY
J gene: TRBJ2-5
V gene: TRBV13

CDR3 protein: ASSARGYGYT
J gene: TRBJ1-2
V gene: TRBV2

CDR3 protein: ASSWDRDSNQPQH
J gene: TRBJ1-5
V gene: TRBV28

CDR3 protein: ASSLDIRTYEQY
J gene: TRBJ2-7
V gene: TRBV11-2

CDR3 protein: ASSALTGMNTEAF
J gene: TRBJ1-1
V gene: TRBV6-1

CDR3 protein: ARSLGGIAGGRCPRTTSTDTQY
J gene: TRBJ2-3
V gene: TRBV5-3

CDR3 protein: ASSGPSYEQY
J gene: TRBJ2-7
V gene: TRBV7-9

CDR3 protein: ASRPGIGVNQPQH
J gene: TRBJ1-5
V gene: TRBV4-1

CDR3 protein: ASSERLLTGELF
J gene: TRBJ2-2
V gene: TRBV2

CDR3 protein: ASSEWQGPFGETQY
J gene: TRBJ2-5
V gene: TRBV10-1

CDR3 protein: ASSRTGVEQY
J gene: TRBJ2-7
V gene: TRBV11-2

CDR3 protein: ASSVDRDHTEAF
J gene: TRBJ1-1
V gene: TRBV9

CDR3 protein: ASSVDRDTEAF
J gene: TRBJ1-1
V gene: TRBV5-6

CDR3 protein: ASSSQGGVPNQPQH
J gene: TRBJ1-5
V gene: TRBV2

CDR3 protein: ASSHGLADSYEQY
J gene: TRBJ2-7
V gene: TRBV11-1

CDR3 protein: ASSPGEANSYEQY
J gene: TRBJ2-7
V gene: TRBV9

CDR3 protein: ASSPPGGARQY
J gene: TRBJ2-7
V gene: TRBV6-6

CDR3 protein: ASSLGRGDHEAF
J gene: TRBJ1-1
V gene: TRBV7-3